The 28 T cell receptor beta chains in this list originate from one sample, sequenced in a study of T cells in Graves' hyperthyroidism and ophthalmopathy. RNA transcripts were the template for amplifying TCR beta CDR3 regions. First-round RT-PCR targeting the TCR CDR3 was performed with the HTBI primer set. MiXCR, run by TCRdb on the multiplex PCR reads, gives a single entry per CDR3 protein. The sample has a few hundred thousand distinct CDR3 sequences, 46% seen once; the top ten hold nearly 8.5%. The sequenced sample was peripheral blood or thyroid tissue (not recorded which). Receptors were obtained from a woman aged 18-35 years with Graves' hyperthyroidism.

This chain connects TRBV7-2 to TRBJ1-1, with 7 bases fitting TRBD1. There are 16 residues in the CDR3. Looked up from germline, CDR1 is SGHTA and CDR2 is FQGNSA. With V trimmed by 5 bases and J by 1 base, 10 bases remained unmatched. CDR3 in DNA: TGTGCCAGCAGCGTACGAGACAGGGCGGGGAACACTGAAGCTTTCTTT. This encodes CASSVRDRAGNTEAFF.

CDR3 in DNA: TGTGCCAGCAGCTTGGGGGGCCCAGGCGCTGAAGCTTTCTTT. This gives the protein CASSLGGPGAEAFF. The chain uses TRBV7-9 and TRBJ1-1; TRBD1 might be the D (6 bases). Germline CDR1 and CDR2: SEHNR and FQNEAQ (reference sequence). The CDR3 spans 14 residues. V was shortened by 3 bases and J by 6 bases, with 14 bases between the two germline ends. The variable domain in full, completed from reference TRBV7-9 and TRBJ1-1, reads DTGVSQNPRHKITKRGQNVTFRCDPISEHNRLYWYRQTLGQGPEFLTYFQNEAQLEKSRLLSDRFSAERPKGSFSTLEIQRTEQGDSAMYLCASSLGGPGAEAFFGQGTRLTVV.

The chain combines TRBV6-5 with TRBJ1-1, with D hard to call. The CDR3 is made up of 15 amino acids. V was clipped by 2 bases and J by 1 base, with 11 bases between them. Germline CDR1 and CDR2: MNHEY and SVGAGI. The chain's CDR3 is CASSYDPGGNTEAFF. In DNA, the CDR3 is TGTGCCAGCAGTTACGATCCAGGTGGGAACACTGAAGCTTTCTTT.

This clonotype has only a few counts. The gene calls are TRBV7-2 and TRBJ1-3; possibly TRBD1 for D (5 bases). Between the trimmed V and J ends, which lost 3 bases and 7 bases, there was a span of 25 bases. This CDR3 is built from 18 residues. Germline V lookup: CDR1 SGHTA, CDR2 FQGNSA. In DNA form, the CDR3 reads TGTGCCAGCAGCTTCCCCAGCGGGGGAGGACCGATGTCGAACACCATATATTTT. Amino acids: CASSFPSGGGPMSNTIYF.

The chain has TRBV9 and TRBJ2-5; D is ambiguous. Trimming pared 1 base from V and 2 bases from J, leaving 6 bases between. CDR1 is SGDLS and CDR2 is YYNGEE in the germline V gene. The CDR3 has 13 amino acids. Written as DNA, the CDR3 is TGTGCCAGCAGCGTATGGTGGCAAGAGACCCAGTACTTC. Protein: CASSVWWQETQYF.

The CDR3 nucleotides are TGTGCCAGCAGCCAAGATCCGATCGCCTTCAGGGTGGAGTTGGAAAAACTGTTTTTT. Encoded protein: CASSQDPIAFRVELEKLFF. The chain has TRBV14 and TRBJ1-4; the D gene is possibly TRBD1 (5 bases). Between the trimmed V and J ends, which lost 0 bases and 8 bases, there was a span of 25 bases. CDR3 length: 19 residues. Germline lookup yields CDR1 SGHDN and CDR2 FVKESK.

This clonotype came up once. The chain couples TRBV12-3 or TRBV12-4 to TRBJ1-5; 8 bases agree with TRBD1. The CDR3 consists of 15 residues. The V and J ends lost 3 bases and 6 bases, in that order; junction bases with no gene match: 7. CDR3 coding DNA: TGTGCCAGCAGTTTTGACAGGGGAGGGTTTCAGCCCCAGCATTTT. Amino acid sequence: CASSFDRGGFQPQHF.

V and J are TRBV6-5 and TRBJ2-7; possible D gene TRBD1, 6 bases. The V gene lost 2 bases and the J gene lost 5 bases, with 13 bases spanning the gap. CDR1 is MNHEY and CDR2 is SVGAGI in the germline V gene. The CDR3 contains 14 residues. The DNA of the CDR3 is TGTGCCAGCAGTTACAAGGCAGGGGTAAACGAGCAGTACTTC. This sequence encodes CASSYKAGVNEQYF.

This clonotype was detected only a few times. This chain links TRBV7-2 with TRBJ1-2; TRBD1 might be the D (5 bases). The CDR3 contains 14 residues. Trimming pared 5 bases from V and 4 bases from J, leaving 14 bases between. Germline V gene sequence: CDR1 SGHTA, CDR2 FQGNSA. CDR3 sequence (DNA): TGTGCCAGCAGCCATCCCTCGGGGCTCTATGGCTACACCTTC. As protein: CASSHPSGLYGYTF.

This clonotype has more than one count but fewer than ten. The genes are TRBV10-3 and TRBJ1-3, with 9 bases aligning to TRBD1. The trim removed 10 bases at V and 6 bases at J, leaving 10 bases unmatched. Germline V CDR1 and CDR2: ENHRY, SYGVKD. CDR3 length: 14 amino acids. The CDR3 DNA follows: TGTGCCAGCAGGGACAGGGAGGCTGAAAACACCATATATTTT. It is translated as CASRDREAENTIYF.

A few counts support this clonotype. This sequence joins TRBV29-1 and TRBJ1-1, with D possibly matching TRBD1 (5 bases). Trimming stripped 5 bases from V and 1 base from J, with 11 bases between. This CDR3 is 13 amino acids long. Germline lookup yields CDR1 SQVTM and CDR2 ANQGSEA. The CDR3 nucleotides read TGCAGCGTTTGGAGTGGGACGAACACTGAAGCTTTCTTT. Encoded protein: CSVWSGTNTEAFF.

The V and J genes are TRBV7-2 and TRBJ1-6; the D gene is possibly TRBD1 (5 bases). The length of the CDR3 is 13 residues. Trimming shortened V by 5 bases and J by 13 bases, and 15 bases separated the two germline ends. Per germline, CDR1 SGHTA and CDR2 FQGNSA. CDR3 nucleotides: TGTGCCAGCAGCCAAGATGTAGGGGCGCCCCTCCACTTT. Protein: CASSQDVGAPLHF.

This chain connects TRBV20-1 to TRBJ1-4; maybe TRBD1 (6 bases). Germline CDR1 is DFQATT and CDR2 is SNEGSKA (reference sequence). The CDR3 consists of 16 residues. The V end was cut by 0 bases, the J end by 4 bases, with 15 bases between. The DNA of the CDR3 is TGCAGTGCTAGAGATCTGAAGGGGGAGAGTAATGAAAAACTGTTTTTT. Translation: CSARDLKGESNEKLFF.

The chain joins TRBV11-1 to TRBJ2-5, with a weak D call TRBD2 (5 bases). The CDR3 runs 15 residues. Germline CDR1 and CDR2: SGHAT and FQDESV (reference sequence). The V end lost 5 bases, the J end lost 2 bases, and 15 bases lay between the germline ends. CDR3 nucleotide sequence: TGTGCCAGCAGCCTTACCCCAGCGGAGCAAGAGACCCAGTACTTC. Its protein is CASSLTPAEQETQYF. The whole variable domain, remainder taken from reference TRBV11-1 and TRBJ2-5, is EAEVAQSPRYKITEKSQAVAFWCDPISGHATLYWYRQILGQGPELLVQFQDESVVDDSQLPKDRFSAERLKGVDSTLKIQPAELGDSAMYLCASSLTPAEQETQYFGPGTRLLVL.

V and J are TRBV15 and TRBJ2-5; D is ambiguous. Germline V gene sequence: CDR1 LNHNV, CDR2 YYDKDF (reference sequence). Trimming took 0 bases from V and 2 from J, leaving 10 bases between them. The CDR3 consists of 15 residues. The CDR3 spells CATSRERNFQETQYF. The CDR3 DNA reads TGTGCCACCAGCAGAGAAAGGAACTTTCAAGAGACCCAGTACTTC.

The chain has TRBV7-2 and TRBJ2-7; D might be TRBD1 (6 bases). The CDR3 extends over 14 amino acids. Trimming removed 6 bases from V and 4 bases from J, with 16 bases in between. In germline, CDR1 is SGHTA, CDR2 FQGNSA. The CDR3 DNA reads as TGTGCCAGCAGTTATTCAGGGGATTCATACGAGCAGTACTTC. Translating it yields CASSYSGDSYEQYF. Full variable domain (outside the CDR3, taken from reference TRBV7-2 and TRBJ2-7): GAGVSQSPSNKVTEKGKDVELRCDPISGHTALYWYRQSLGQGLEFLIYFQGNSAPDKSGLPSDRFSAERTGGSVSTLTIQRTQQEDSAVYLCASSYSGDSYEQYFGPGTRLTVT.

This clonotype came up many times. This chain connects TRBV20-1 to TRBJ2-7; 7 bases align to TRBD2. This CDR3 contains 11 residues. The trim removed 5 bases at V and 6 bases at J, leaving 4 bases unmatched. Germline CDR1 DFQATT, CDR2 SNEGSKA (reference sequence). The chain's CDR3 is CSAVAGPEQYF. Written as DNA, the CDR3 is TGCAGTGCTGTAGCGGGTCCCGAGCAGTACTTC.

This rearrangement joins TRBV7-6 to TRBJ1-4, with D possibly matching TRBD1 (6 bases). The V end was cut by 6 bases, the J end by 4 bases, with 9 bases between. The CDR3 is made up of 13 amino acids. The V gene's germline CDR1 is SGHVS and CDR2 FNYEAQ. As DNA, the CDR3 is TGTGCCAGCAGACGACAGGTTAATGAAAAACTGTTTTTT. Translation gives CASRRQVNEKLFF.

The chain links TRBV5-1 to TRBJ1-2; weak D call: TRBD1 (5 bases). Germline V gives CDR1 SGHRS, CDR2 YFSETQ. The CDR3 length is 15 residues. V lost 1 base and J lost 0, with 10 bases in between. The CDR3 region is CASSLRGQPNYGYTF. CDR3 in DNA: TGCGCCAGCAGCTTGAGGGGCCAGCCTAACTATGGCTACACCTTC.

This chain uses TRBV24-1 with TRBJ2-7, with 7 bases fitting TRBD2. The CDR3 runs to 14 residues. The V segment lost 8 bases and the J segment 3 bases; nucleotides outside the gene matches: 9. The V gene's germline CDR1 is KGHDR and CDR2 SFDVKD. CDR3 sequence: CATTGSGEGYEQYF. Here the CDR3 DNA reads TGTGCCACCACCGGTTCGGGGGAGGGCTACGAGCAGTACTTC.

The V gene is TRBV19, the J gene TRBJ2-2; TRBD2 agrees at 7 bases. The germline V gene has CDR1 LNHDA and CDR2 SQIVND (reference sequence). With 8 bases clipped from V and 1 base from J, the junction kept 7 bases outside the gene matches. The CDR3 extends over 15 amino acids. CDR3 DNA sequence: TGTGCCAGTCGACGGGGGGAACTGAACACCGGGGAGCTGTTTTTT. This translates into CASRRGELNTGELFF.

DNA for the CDR3: TGTGCCAGCAATCGCGGGAGGGCCAAGGAGACCCAGTACTTC. Translating gives CASNRGRAKETQYF. The chain couples TRBV7-9 to TRBJ2-5; TRBD2 matches at 9 bases. The CDR3 consists of 14 residues. Germline CDR1 reads SEHNR; CDR2 reads FQNEAQ (reference sequence). V gave up 7 bases and J gave up 5 bases; unmatched junction bases: 8.

The chain combines TRBV29-1 with TRBJ1-1; TRBD1 matches 10 bases. This CDR3 contains 14 residues. Unmatched junction bases numbered 5, after V lost 3 bases and J lost 4 bases. Germline V lookup: CDR1 SQVTM, CDR2 ANQGSEA. CDR3 sequence reads: CSVDPGTGVTEAFF. Written as DNA, the CDR3 is TGCAGCGTTGATCCCGGGACAGGGGTCACTGAAGCTTTCTTT.

This clonotype was found many times. V usage is TRBV2 and J usage is TRBJ1-1, with TRBD1 matching over 7 bases. The V segment lost 6 bases and the J segment 5 bases; nucleotides outside the gene matches: 12. The germline V gene has CDR1 SNHLY and CDR2 FYNNEI. CDR3 length equals 15 residues. The CDR3 reads CASSGDRALLTEAFF. The CDR3 DNA reads as TGTGCCAGCAGCGGTGACAGGGCCCTTTTGACTGAAGCTTTCTTT.

This clonotype was seen a few times. This chain joins TRBV7-2 and TRBJ2-7, with D tentatively TRBD1 or TRBD2 (7 bases each). Germline V lookup: CDR1 SGHTA, CDR2 FQGNSA. The CDR3 extends over 14 amino acids. V lost 11 bases and J lost 5, with 22 bases in between. The DNA of the CDR3 is TGTGCCGGCGATCCGGGCAGGGGGGGCCACGAGCAGTACTTC. It codes for CAGDPGRGGHEQYF.

The rearrangement joins TRBV2 to TRBJ2-5, with D perhaps matching TRBD1 or TRBD2 (5 bases each). Germline V CDR1 and CDR2: SNHLY, FYNNEI. The CDR3 contains 14 residues. The V end was cut by 4 bases, the J end by 5 bases, with 14 bases between. The CDR3 spells CASSVGTFLETQYF. Here the CDR3 DNA reads TGTGCCAGCAGTGTAGGGACCTTCTTGGAGACCCAGTACTTC.

This clonotype was seen a few times. The chain couples TRBV5-1 to TRBJ2-7; D perhaps matches TRBD1 (6 bases). The CDR3 has 15 residues. Looked up from germline, CDR1 is SGHRS and CDR2 is YFSETQ. Trimming cost V 5 bases and J 3 bases, with 18 bases left between them. CDR3 bases: TGCGCCAGCAGACTAGAACAGGGAGCAGGCTACGAGCAGTACTTC. This gives the protein CASRLEQGAGYEQYF.

The chain carries TRBV6-4 and TRBJ2-5, with D maybe TRBD1 (6 bases). The V end was cut by 5 bases, the J end by 4 bases, with 14 bases between. CDR1 is MRHNA, CDR2 SNTAGT, per germline. The CDR3 is 14 residues long. The CDR3, as DNA: TGTGCCAGCAGTTTACAGGGACGACCAGAGACCCAGTACTTC. This translates into CASSLQGRPETQYF.